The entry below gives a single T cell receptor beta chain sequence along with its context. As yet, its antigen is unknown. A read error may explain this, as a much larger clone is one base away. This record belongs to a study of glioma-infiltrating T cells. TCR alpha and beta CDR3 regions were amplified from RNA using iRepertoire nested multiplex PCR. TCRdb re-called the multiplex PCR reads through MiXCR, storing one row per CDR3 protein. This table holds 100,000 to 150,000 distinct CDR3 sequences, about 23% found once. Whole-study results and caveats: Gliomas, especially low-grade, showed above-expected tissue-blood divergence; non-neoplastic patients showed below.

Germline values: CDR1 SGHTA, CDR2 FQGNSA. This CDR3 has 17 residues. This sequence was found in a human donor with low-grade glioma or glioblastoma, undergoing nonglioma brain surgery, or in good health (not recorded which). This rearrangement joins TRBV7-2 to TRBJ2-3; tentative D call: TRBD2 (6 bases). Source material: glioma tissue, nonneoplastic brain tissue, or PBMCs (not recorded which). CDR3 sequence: CASGLPSGGRGTDTQYF. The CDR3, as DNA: TGTGCCAGCGGCTTACCGTCCGGGGGACGGGGGACAGATACGCAGTATTTT.